Each of the 6 T cell receptor beta chains below was sequenced from the same sample in a study of CD8 T cells in Susac syndrome. After extraction with the RNeasy kit, 0.5 to 1 ug of the RNA was reverse transcribed using random hexamers. Each CDR3 protein gets one entry after TCRdb re-called the immunoSEQ multiplex PCR reads with MiXCR. The sample shows about 66,000 distinct CDR3 sequences, 94% of them seen only once. Sequenced input: CD8+ T cells from PBMCs. The source of these receptors is a human donor with multiple sclerosis.

The chain has TRBV20-1 and TRBJ2-1, with TRBD2 matching 7 bases. There are 14 residues in the CDR3. The junction had 7 bases not matched to a gene; V was cut back by 6 bases and J by 2 bases. Germline V CDR1 and CDR2: DFQATT, SNEGSKA (reference sequence). CDR3 coding DNA: TGCAGTGCGTCGCGGGAGCAGGCCTACAATGAGCAGTTCTTC. Amino acids: CSASREQAYNEQFF.

The chain couples TRBV28 to TRBJ2-5; D not certain. Germline assignment: CDR1 MDHEN and CDR2 SYDVKM. Trimming removed 8 bases at V and 1 base at J, with 17 bases between. The CDR3 has 15 amino acids. CDR3 DNA: TGTGCCAGCCATTCCCAGCAGGACCTCCAAGAGACCCAGTACTTC. Translating it yields CASHSQQDLQETQYF.

This chain joins TRBV11-1 and TRBJ1-2; weak D call: TRBD1 (6 bases). Deletions cut 5 bases from V and 1 base from J, with 8 bases between. This CDR3 spans 13 amino acids. CDR1 and CDR2 (germline): SGHAT, FQDESV (reference sequence). The CDR3 here is CASSPDSNYGYTF. The CDR3 region has the DNA TGTGCCAGCAGCCCGGACAGTAACTATGGCTACACCTTC.

The CDR3 DNA is TGTGCCAGCAGCCAAGAACAGATACTAGCCAAAAACATTCAGTACTTC. Amino acid sequence: CASSQEQILAKNIQYF. The chain employs TRBV3-1 and TRBJ2-4, with D unclear. The germline gives CDR1 LGHDT, CDR2 YNNKEL (reference sequence). The V and J ends lost 0 bases and 0 bases respectively, with 9 bases between them. The CDR3 is 16 amino acids.

The gene calls are TRBV27 and TRBJ2-3, with D perhaps matching TRBD1 (6 bases). The V gene's germline CDR1 is MNHEY and CDR2 SMNVEV (reference sequence). V lost 8 bases, J lost 2 bases, and 14 bases lay in between. CDR3 length: 14 residues. Here the CDR3 DNA reads TGTGCCAGCGGGAACCGGGACATCACAGATACGCAGTATTTT. It specifies CASGNRDITDTQYF.

This rearrangement joins TRBV27 to TRBJ2-7; 11 positions agree with TRBD1. The germline CDR1 and CDR2 sequences are MNHEY and SMNVEV (reference sequence). The trim removed 7 bases at V and 3 bases at J, leaving 5 bases unmatched. This CDR3 has 14 residues. Here the CDR3 DNA reads TGTGCCAGCACCCCCGGGACAGGGGGCTACGAGCAGTACTTC. Translated, it gives CASTPGTGGYEQYF.